This T cell receptor (beta chain) was found in a study of shared clonotypes between healthy human individuals. As for this clone: Its antigen is unidentified.

Recent acute infections and vaccinations were absent in the healthy HIV-negative adult donors. The donors were all Caucasian adults (living in Nashville, Tennessee). Findings and caveats of the study: The expectation was that sequencing depth would affect clonotype sharing among donors.

Trimming shortened V by 8 bases and J by 1 base, and 11 bases separated the two germline ends. CDR1 and CDR2 from the germline V gene are SSHAT and FNYEAQ (reference sequence). This CDR3 has 14 residues. Under the authors' procedure: Junction-only immunoSEQ data arrived without quality scores, meaning filtering differed. This table comes from immunoSEQ multiplex PCR, and its TCRdb copy is limited to in-frame clones, with some not included. V, J and clone size are taken as reported in that table, and D and trimming were inferred from the DNA itself. The sample has about 510,000 clones; roughly 85% are singletons.

The sample consisted of PBMCs. The rearrangement joins TRBV7-7 to TRBJ2-2; D may correspond to TRBD1 or TRBD2 (5 bases each). The source is a woman aged 40 to 50 in good health. Some clones in this sample may be carry-over from other donors' samples. Here the CDR3 reads CASARDLNTGELFF. The CDR3 DNA is TGTGCCAGCGCCCGGGACCTGAACACCGGGGAGCTGTTTTTT.